This record looks at one T cell receptor beta chain sequence and its context. Its cognate antigen is unknown. Treatment reported: over 15 received Ad26.COV2.S at low or high dose, single or two shots; 5 received placebo; per-sample allocation not given. At day 63 after the first vaccine or placebo injection, samples were drawn. Germline V gene sequence: CDR1 SEHNR, CDR2 FQNEAQ (reference sequence). The CDR3 runs to 13 residues. The V segment lost 5 bases and the J segment 5 bases; nucleotides outside the gene matches: 4. This sample stems from a study of Ad26.COV2.S vaccination and SARS-CoV-2 variants. The overall study: Intramuscularly, Ad26.COV2.S was given either once or twice, 56 days apart.

Profiled with immunoSEQ multiplex PCR; TCRdb holds only in-frame clones, not every one. The repertoire holds hundreds of thousands of clones, approximately 92% seen once, with about 1.7% in the top ten. Overall study results and limits: Vaccine and placebo recipients had comparable breadth of non-spike TCRs. Post-vaccination breadth of spike-specific CD8+ and CD4+ T cell responses was reportedly substantial.

The sample consisted of peripheral blood, taken in a trial of Ad26.COV2.S vaccine versus placebo. The chain is built from TRBV7-9 and TRBJ2-5; 8 positions agree with TRBD1. The TCR originated in a person between 18 and 60 years old who received the Ad26.COV2.S COVID-19 vaccine or a placebo. The CDR3 DNA follows: TGTGCCAGCAGCGACCGGGACAGGGAGACCCAGTACTTC. Protein sequence: CASSDRDRETQYF.